The 3 T cell receptor beta chains below come from one sample, sequenced in a study of multiple sclerosis patients with progressive multifocal leukoencephalopathy. Sequencing was performed with immunoSEQ multiplex PCR; in TCRdb, only in-frame clones are kept and a portion is missing. Among 25,000 to 30,000 clones listed, about 90% were seen once. Time point given: approximately 12 months of natalizumab therapy. This specimen was PBMCs, taken from a patient treated with natalizumab. Receptor source: a human donor with multiple sclerosis.

The chain carries TRBV10-1 and TRBJ1-1, with D hard to call. Germline CDR1 reads WNHNN; CDR2 reads SYGVQD (reference sequence). The CDR3 has 13 residues. V was trimmed by 6 bases and J by 3 bases, leaving 11 bases between them. This CDR3 reads CASRWGRDTEAFF. CDR3 DNA: TGCGCCAGCAGATGGGGTAGGGACACTGAAGCTTTCTTT.

The chain carries TRBV5-4 and TRBJ2-5; D is perhaps TRBD1 (6 bases). V lost 0 bases to trimming and J lost 2 bases, with 11 bases between them. The CDR3 contains 15 residues. Germline loops: CDR1 SGHNT, CDR2 YYREEE (reference sequence). The chain's CDR3 is CASSLGGQSQETQYF. CDR3 sequence (DNA): TGTGCCAGCAGCTTGGGCGGACAGTCACAAGAGACCCAGTACTTC.

This chain connects TRBV6-6 to TRBJ1-3, with 8 bases aligning to TRBD1. Germline CDR1 and CDR2: MNHNY and SVGAGI (reference sequence). The CDR3 sequence is 16 residues long. After removal of 5 bases from V and 0 bases from J, the junction contained 6 bases not matched to a gene. The CDR3 coding sequence is TGTGCCAGCAGTCGCCGGGACAGGAGCTCTGGAAACACCATATATTTT. Residues: CASSRRDRSSGNTIYF.